This T cell receptor beta chain was identified in a study of T cells and Merkel cell carcinoma outcomes (dated by TCRdb to the early 2020s). Background for the entire study: The study examined the tumor T-cell repertoire together with T-cell density as predictors of clinical outcome in patients with Merkel cell carcinoma. Overall study results and their limits: T-cell repertoire features combined with T-cell density were reported to predict clinical outcomes in Merkel cell carcinoma patients.

To note about this clone: Its antigen remains unidentified. It has no much larger one-base neighbor in the sample; base qualities were not kept.

Samples were obtained from patients with Merkel cell carcinoma. Reading from cysteine to phenylalanine, the CDR3 counts 14 amino acids. The DNA shown is the 42-base CDR3, in frame from base 1. CDR1 and CDR2 were assigned from the germline V gene as SQVTM and ANQGSEA. The germline ends are 16 bases apart after V is trimmed by 4 bases and J by 3 bases. The method was the immunoSEQ multiplex PCR assay. Entries here come from immuneACCESS through TCRdb and include only in-frame sequences with V and J called. Some clones fail to appear in such tables; in the studies checked, an unresolved V gene covers under half of the shortfall, and the cause of the remainder is unknown. A total of 15,000 or so clones appear in this sample, around 87% of them only once. 7.9% of the sample is taken by the ten largest.

The receptor's source is a human donor with Merkel cell carcinoma. Sequenced: tumor tissue from Merkel cell carcinoma. Rearrangement joined TRBV29-1 to TRBJ2-7; D gene: possibly TRBD1, on 5 matching bases. The CDR3 here reads CSVGRGSFDYEQYF. The bases read TGCAGCGTTGGAAGGGGATCCTTTGACTACGAGCAGTACTTC.